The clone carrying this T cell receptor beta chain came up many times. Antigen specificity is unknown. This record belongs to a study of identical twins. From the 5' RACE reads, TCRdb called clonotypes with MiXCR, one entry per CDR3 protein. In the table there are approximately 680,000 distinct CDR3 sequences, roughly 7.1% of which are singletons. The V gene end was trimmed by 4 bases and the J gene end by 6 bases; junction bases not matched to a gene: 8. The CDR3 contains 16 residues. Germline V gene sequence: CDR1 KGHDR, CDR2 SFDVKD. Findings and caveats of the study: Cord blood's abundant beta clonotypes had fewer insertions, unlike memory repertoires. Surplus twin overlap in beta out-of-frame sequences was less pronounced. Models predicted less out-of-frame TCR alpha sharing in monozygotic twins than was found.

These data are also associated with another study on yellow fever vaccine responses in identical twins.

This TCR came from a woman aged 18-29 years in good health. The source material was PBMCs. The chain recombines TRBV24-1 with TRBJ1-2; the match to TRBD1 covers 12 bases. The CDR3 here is CATSEAGQGAGDGYTF. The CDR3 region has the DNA TGTGCCACCAGTGAGGCGGGACAGGGGGCCGGTGATGGCTACACCTTC.